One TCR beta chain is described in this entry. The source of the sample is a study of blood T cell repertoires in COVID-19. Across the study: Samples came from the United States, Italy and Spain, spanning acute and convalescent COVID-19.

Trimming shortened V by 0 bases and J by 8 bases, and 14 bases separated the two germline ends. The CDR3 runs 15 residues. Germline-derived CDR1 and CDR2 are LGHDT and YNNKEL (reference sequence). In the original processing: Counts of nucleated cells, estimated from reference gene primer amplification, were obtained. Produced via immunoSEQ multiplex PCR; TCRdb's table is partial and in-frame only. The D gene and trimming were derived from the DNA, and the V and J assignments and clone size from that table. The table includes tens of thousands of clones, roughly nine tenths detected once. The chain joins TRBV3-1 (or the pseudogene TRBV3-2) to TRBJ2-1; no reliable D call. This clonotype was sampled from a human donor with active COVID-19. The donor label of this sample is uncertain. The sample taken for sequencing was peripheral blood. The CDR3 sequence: CASSQDRPEGDEQFF. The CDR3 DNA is TGTGCCAGCAGCCAAGACAGGCCAGAAGGCGATGAGCAGTTCTTC.